This paragraph covers one TCR beta chain sequence. The ends were cut back, 7 bases at V and 4 bases at J, with 20 bases in the middle. Germline V gene data show CDR1 as DFQATT and CDR2 as SNEGSKA (reference sequence). The CDR3 runs 15 residues. In TCRdb, the 5' RACE reads were re-called with MiXCR into one record per CDR3 protein. The data show 500,000 to 650,000 distinct CDR3 sequences, roughly 13% seen once. This specimen belongs to a study of T cells after yellow fever vaccination. This sequence was found in a man aged 25 to 40 who received the YFV17D yellow fever vaccine. Source: PBMCs, taken on the day of the yellow fever booster vaccination. The chain employs TRBV20-1 and TRBJ1-5; D might be TRBD1 (6 bases). The chain's CDR3 is CSGTRGGQQNQPQHF. DNA for the CDR3: TGCAGTGGGACGAGGGGCGGACAGCAAAATCAGCCCCAGCATTTT.